This TCR beta chain came from a study of T cell responses to AZD1222 COVID-19 vaccine. Study as a whole: Investigators merged groups given second doses at roughly 4 or roughly 12 weeks. Study-wide results and caveats: White British people made up most donors, females outnumbered males, and clonal diversity was possibly underestimated. Baseline testing showed seropositivity in only a handful of AZD1222 recipients.

On this clone itself: Its antigen is not known.

Generated by immunoSEQ multiplex PCR, the TCRdb table keeps only in-frame clones and is missing some. Counted here are more than 35,000 clones, 65% to 85% occurring once; the ten biggest clones make up roughly half. The germline V gene encodes CDR1 SQVTM and CDR2 ANQGSEA. The V end lost 5 bases, the J end lost 0 bases, and 5 bases lay between the germline ends. CDR3 length equals 11 residues. V and J are TRBV29-1 and TRBJ2-7; D remains unclear. The sequence derives from an adult in good health. The specimen was peripheral blood, collected on day 0 of AZD1222 vaccination. The CDR3 spells CSVSTSYEQYF. The CDR3, as DNA: TGCAGCGTTTCGACCTCCTACGAGCAGTACTTC.